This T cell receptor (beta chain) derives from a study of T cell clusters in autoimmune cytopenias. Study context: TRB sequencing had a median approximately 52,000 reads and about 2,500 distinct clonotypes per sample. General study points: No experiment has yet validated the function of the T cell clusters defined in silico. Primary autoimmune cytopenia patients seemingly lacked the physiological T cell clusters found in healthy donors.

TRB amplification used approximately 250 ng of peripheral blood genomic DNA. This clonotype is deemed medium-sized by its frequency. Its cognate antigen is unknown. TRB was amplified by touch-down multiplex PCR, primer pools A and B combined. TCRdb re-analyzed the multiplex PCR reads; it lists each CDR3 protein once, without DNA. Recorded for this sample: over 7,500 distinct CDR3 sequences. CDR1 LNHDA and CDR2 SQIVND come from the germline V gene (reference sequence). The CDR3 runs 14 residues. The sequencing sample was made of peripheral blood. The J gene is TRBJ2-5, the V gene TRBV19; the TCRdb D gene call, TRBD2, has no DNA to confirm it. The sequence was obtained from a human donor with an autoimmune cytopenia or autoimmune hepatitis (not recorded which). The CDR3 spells CASSGLSLGETQYF.